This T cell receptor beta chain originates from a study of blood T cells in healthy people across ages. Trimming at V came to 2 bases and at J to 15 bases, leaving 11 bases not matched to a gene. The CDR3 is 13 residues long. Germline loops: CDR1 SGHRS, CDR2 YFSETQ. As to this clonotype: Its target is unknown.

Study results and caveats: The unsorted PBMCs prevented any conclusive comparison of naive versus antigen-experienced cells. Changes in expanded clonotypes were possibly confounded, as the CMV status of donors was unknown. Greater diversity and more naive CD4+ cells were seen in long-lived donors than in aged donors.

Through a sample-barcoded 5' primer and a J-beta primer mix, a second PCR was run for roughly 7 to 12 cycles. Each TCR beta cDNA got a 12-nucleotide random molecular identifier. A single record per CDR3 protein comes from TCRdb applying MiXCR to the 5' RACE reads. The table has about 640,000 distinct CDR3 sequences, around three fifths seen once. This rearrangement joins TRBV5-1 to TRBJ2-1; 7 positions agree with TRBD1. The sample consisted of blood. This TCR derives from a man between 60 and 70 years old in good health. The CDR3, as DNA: TGCGCCAGCAGCTTAGACGGACAGGCCCTGAGGTTCTTC. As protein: CASSLDGQALRFF.